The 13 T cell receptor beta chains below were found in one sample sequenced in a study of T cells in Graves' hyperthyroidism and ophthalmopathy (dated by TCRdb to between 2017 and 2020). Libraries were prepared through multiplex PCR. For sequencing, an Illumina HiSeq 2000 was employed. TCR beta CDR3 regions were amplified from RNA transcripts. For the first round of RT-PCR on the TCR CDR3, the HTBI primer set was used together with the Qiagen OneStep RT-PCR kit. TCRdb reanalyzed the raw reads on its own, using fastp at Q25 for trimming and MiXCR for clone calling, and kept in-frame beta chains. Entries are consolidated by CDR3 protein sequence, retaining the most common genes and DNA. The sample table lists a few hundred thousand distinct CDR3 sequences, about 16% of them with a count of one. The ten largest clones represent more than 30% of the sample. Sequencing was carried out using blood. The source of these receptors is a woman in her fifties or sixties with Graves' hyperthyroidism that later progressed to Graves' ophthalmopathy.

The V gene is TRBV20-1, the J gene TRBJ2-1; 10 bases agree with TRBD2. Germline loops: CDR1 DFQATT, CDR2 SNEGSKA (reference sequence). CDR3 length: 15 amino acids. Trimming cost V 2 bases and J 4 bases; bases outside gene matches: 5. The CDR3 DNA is TGCAGTGCTAGACCAGCGGGAGGGGTATACAATGAGCAGTTCTTC. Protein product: CSARPAGGVYNEQFF.

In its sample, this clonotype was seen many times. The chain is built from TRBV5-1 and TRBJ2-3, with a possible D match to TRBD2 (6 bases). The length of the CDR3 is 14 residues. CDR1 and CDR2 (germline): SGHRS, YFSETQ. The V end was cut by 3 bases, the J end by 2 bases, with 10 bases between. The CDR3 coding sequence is TGCGCCAGCAGCTGGGGACTTTTCACAGATACGCAGTATTTT. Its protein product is CASSWGLFTDTQYF.

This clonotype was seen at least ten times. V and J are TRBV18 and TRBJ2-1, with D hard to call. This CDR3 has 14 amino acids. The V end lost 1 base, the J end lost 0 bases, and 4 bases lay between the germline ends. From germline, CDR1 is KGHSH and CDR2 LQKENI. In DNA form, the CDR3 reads TGTGCCAGCTCACCACTCGCCTCCTACAATGAGCAGTTCTTC. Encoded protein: CASSPLASYNEQFF.

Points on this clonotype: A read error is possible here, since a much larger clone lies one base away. The CDR3 DNA follows: TGTGCCACCCAGGGGAGTAGCACAGGTACGCAGTATTTT. Translation gives CATQGSSTGTQYF. The gene calls are TRBV18 and TRBJ2-3; D possibly corresponds to TRBD1 (6 bases). The CDR3 runs to 13 residues. Germline loops: CDR1 KGHSH, CDR2 LQKENI.

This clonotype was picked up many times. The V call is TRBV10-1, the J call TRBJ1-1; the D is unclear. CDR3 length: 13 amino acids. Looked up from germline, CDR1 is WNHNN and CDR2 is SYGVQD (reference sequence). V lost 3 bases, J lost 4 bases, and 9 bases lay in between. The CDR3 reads CASSDRRSTEAFF. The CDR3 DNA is TGCGCCAGCAGTGACAGGAGGAGCACTGAAGCTTTCTTT.

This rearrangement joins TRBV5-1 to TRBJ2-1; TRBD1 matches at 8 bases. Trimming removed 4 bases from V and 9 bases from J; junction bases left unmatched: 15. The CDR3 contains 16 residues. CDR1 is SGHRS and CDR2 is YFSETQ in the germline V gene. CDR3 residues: CASSPSTGAGQGEQFF. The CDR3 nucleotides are TGCGCCAGCAGCCCATCGACAGGGGCAGGGCAGGGTGAGCAGTTCTTC.

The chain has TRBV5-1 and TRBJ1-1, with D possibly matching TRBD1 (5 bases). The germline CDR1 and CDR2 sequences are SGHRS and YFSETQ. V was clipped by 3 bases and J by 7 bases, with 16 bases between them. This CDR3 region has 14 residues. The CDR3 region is CASSSARGSIEAFF. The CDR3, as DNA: TGCGCCAGCAGCTCGGCGAGGGGAAGTATTGAAGCTTTCTTT.

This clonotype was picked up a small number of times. The CDR3: CASSSPLGGRGNEQFF. The CDR3 nucleotides are TGTGCCAGCAGTTCACCTTTGGGGGGGAGGGGGAATGAGCAGTTCTTC. The V gene is TRBV28, the J gene TRBJ2-1; possibly TRBD2 for D (7 bases). The CDR3 contains 16 residues. CDR1 MDHEN and CDR2 SYDVKM come from the germline V gene. V lost 4 bases, J lost 7 bases, and 20 bases lay in between. Combining the CDR3 with reference TRBV28 and TRBJ2-1 gives the whole variable domain DVKVTQSSRYLVKRTGEKVFLECVQDMDHENMFWYRQDPGLGLRLIYFSYDVKMKEKGDIPEGYSVSREKKERFSLILESASTNQTSMYLCASSSPLGGRGNEQFFGPGTRLTVL.

For the CDR3, the DNA is TGCGCCAGCAGCTTTGTAGTGGAACAAGAGACCCAGTACTTC. Protein product: CASSFVVEQETQYF. V gene TRBV5-1 combines with J gene TRBJ2-5; D not resolved. The CDR3 totals 14 residues. The V and J ends lost 2 bases and 2 bases respectively, with 10 bases between them. Germline CDR1 and CDR2: SGHRS and YFSETQ.

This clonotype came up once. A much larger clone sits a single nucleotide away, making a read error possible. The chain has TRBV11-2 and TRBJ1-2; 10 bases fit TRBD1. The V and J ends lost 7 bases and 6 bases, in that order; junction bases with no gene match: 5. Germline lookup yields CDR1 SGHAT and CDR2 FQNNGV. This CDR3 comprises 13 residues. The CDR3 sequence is CASILTGGNGYTF. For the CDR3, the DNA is TGTGCCAGCATCCTGACAGGGGGCAATGGCTACACCTTC.

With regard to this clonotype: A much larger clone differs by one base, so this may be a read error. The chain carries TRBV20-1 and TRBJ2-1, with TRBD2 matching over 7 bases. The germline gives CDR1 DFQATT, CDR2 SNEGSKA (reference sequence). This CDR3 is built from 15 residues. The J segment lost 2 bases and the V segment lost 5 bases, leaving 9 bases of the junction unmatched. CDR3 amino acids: CSAGSGTSAYNEQFF. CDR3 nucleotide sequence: TGCAGTGCTGGTAGCGGCACTAGCGCCTACAATGAGCAGTTCTTC.

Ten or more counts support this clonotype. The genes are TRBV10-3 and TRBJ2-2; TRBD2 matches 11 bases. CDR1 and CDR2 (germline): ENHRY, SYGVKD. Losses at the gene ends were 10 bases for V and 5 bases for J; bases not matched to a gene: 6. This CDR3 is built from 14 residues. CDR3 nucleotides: TGTGCCACCGTAGCGGGAGGGGAAACCGGGGAGCTGTTTTTT. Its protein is CATVAGGETGELFF.

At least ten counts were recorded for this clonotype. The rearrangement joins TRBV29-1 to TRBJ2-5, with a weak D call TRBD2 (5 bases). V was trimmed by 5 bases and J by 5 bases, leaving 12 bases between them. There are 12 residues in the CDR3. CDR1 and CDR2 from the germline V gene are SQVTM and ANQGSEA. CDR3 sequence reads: CSVLRGMETQYF. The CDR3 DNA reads TGCAGCGTTCTTCGGGGAATGGAGACCCAGTACTTC.